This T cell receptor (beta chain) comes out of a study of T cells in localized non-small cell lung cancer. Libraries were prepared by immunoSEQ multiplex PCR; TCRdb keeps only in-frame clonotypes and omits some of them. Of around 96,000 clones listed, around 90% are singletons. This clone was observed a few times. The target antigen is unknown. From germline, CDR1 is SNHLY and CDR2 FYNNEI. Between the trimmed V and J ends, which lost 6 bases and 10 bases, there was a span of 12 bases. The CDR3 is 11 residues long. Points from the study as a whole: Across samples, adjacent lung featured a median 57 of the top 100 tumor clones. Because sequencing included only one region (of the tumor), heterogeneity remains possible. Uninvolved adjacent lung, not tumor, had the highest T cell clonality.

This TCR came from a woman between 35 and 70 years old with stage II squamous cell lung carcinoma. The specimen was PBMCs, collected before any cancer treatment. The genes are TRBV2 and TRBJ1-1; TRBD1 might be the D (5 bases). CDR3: CASRQAQGAFF. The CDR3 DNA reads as TGTGCCAGCAGACAGGCTCAGGGAGCTTTCTTT.